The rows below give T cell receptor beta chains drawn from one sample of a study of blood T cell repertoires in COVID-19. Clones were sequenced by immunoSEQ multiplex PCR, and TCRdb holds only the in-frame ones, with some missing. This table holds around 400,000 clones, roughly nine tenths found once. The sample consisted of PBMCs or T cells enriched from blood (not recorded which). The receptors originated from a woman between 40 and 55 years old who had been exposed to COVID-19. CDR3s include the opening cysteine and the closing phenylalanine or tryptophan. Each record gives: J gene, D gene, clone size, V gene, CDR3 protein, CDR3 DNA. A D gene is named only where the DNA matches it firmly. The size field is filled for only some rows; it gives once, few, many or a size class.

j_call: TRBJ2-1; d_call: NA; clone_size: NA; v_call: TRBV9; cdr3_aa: CASSVDRGAGYNEQFF; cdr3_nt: TGTGCCAGCAGCGTAGATCGGGGGGCAGGCTACAATGAGCAGTTCTTC
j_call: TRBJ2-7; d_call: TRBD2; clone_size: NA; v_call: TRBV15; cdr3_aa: CATSRDPGGEEQYF; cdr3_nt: TGTGCCACCAGCAGAGACCCGGGAGGGGAAGAGCAGTACTTC
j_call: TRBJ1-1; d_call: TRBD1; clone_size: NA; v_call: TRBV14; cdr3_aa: CASSPMTGRKMAEAFF; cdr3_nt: TGTGCCAGCAGCCCGATGACAGGGCGTAAGATGGCTGAAGCTTTCTTT
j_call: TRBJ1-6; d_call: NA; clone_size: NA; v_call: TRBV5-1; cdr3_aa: CASSLASSSYNSPLHF; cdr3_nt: TGCGCCAGCAGCTTGGCCTCGAGCTCCTATAATTCACCCCTCCACTTT
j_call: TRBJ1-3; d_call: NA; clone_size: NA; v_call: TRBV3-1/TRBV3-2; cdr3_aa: CASSPVSGGSWGNTIYF; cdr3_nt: TGTGCCAGCAGCCCAGTTAGCGGGGGGTCTTGGGGAAACACCATATATTTT
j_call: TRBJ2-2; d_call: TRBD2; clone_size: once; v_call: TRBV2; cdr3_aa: CATKEGWTSGDTGELFF; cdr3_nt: TGTGCCACCAAAGAGGGGTGGACTAGCGGGGACACCGGGGAGCTGTTTTTT
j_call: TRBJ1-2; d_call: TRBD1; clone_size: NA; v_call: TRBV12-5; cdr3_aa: CASGSPRQGSGYTF; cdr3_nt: TGTGCTAGTGGTTCCCCCCGACAGGGTAGTGGCTACACCTTC
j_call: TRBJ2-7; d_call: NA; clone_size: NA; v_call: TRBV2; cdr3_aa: CASSSDLSSYEQYF; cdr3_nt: TGTGCCAGCAGTTCGGACTTAAGCTCCTACGAGCAGTACTTC
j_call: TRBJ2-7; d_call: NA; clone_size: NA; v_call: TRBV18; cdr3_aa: CASSPGKTRGQYF; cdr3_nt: TGTGCCAGCTCTCCCGGGAAGACTAGGGGGCAGTACTTC
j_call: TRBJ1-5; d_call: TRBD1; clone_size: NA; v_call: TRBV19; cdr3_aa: CASSRENRGPGNQPQHF; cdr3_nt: TGTGCCAGTAGTAGAGAGAACAGGGGGCCTGGCAATCAGCCCCAGCATTTT
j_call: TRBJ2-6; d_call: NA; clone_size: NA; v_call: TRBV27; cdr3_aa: CASRENTRQTGANVLTF; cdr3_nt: TGTGCCAGCAGGGAAAACACAAGACAGACTGGGGCCAACGTCCTGACTTTC
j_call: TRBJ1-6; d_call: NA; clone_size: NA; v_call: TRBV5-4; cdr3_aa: CASRPGNNNSPLHF; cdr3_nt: TGTGCCAGCAGGCCAGGAAACAATAATTCACCCCTCCACTTT
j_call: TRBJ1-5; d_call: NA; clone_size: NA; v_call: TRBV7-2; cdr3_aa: CASSNRVSNQPQHF; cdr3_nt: TGTGCCAGCAGCAACAGGGTTAGCAATCAGCCCCAGCATTTT
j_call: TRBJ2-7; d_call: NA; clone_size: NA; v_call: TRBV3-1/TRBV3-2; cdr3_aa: CASSQVMGSGEQYF; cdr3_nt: TGTGCCAGCAGCCAAGTTATGGGCTCGGGGGAGCAGTACTTC
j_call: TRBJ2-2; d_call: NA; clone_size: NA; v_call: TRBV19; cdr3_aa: CASSWPHKGAGELFF; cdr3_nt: TGTGCCAGTAGTTGGCCGCACAAGGGGGCCGGGGAGCTGTTTTTT
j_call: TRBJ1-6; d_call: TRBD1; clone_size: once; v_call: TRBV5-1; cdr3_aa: CASSSQTGTDSPLHF; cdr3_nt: TGCGCCAGCAGCTCCCAGACAGGGACGGATTCACCCCTCCACTTT
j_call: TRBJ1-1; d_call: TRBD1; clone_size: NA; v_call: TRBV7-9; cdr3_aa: CASSLAGQGTEAFF; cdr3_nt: TGTGCCAGCAGCTTAGCGGGACAGGGAACTGAAGCTTTCTTT
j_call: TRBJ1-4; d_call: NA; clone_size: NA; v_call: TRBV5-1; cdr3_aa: CASREENEKLFF; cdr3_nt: TGCGCCAGCAGAGAAGAGAATGAAAAACTGTTTTTT
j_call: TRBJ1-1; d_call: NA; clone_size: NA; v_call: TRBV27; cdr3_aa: CASSFTFPGTEAFF; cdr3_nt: TGTGCCAGCAGTTTTACTTTCCCCGGTACTGAAGCTTTCTTT
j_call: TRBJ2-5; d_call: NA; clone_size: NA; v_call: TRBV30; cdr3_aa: CAWSLSNGETQYF; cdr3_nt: TGTGCCTGGAGTTTGTCCAACGGGGAGACCCAGTACTTC
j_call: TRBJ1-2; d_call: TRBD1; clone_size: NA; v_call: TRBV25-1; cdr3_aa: CATHDRGENYGYTF; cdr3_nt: TGTGCCACCCATGACAGGGGGGAAAACTATGGCTACACCTTC
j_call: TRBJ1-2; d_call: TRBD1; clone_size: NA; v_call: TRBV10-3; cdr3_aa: CAISDHQGAGGYTF; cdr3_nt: TGTGCCATCAGTGATCACCAGGGGGCGGGTGGCTACACCTTC
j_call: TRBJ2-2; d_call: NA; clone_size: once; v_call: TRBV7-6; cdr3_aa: CASSLGQPGKTGELFF; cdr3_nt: TGTGCCAGCAGCCTCGGACAGCCCGGTAAAACCGGGGAGCTGTTTTTT
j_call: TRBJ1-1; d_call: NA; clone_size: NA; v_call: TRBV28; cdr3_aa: CASSLWNTGKNTEAFF; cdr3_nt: TGTGCCAGCAGTTTATGGAACACAGGGAAGAACACTGAAGCTTTCTTT